A single sample gave rise to the 23 T cell receptor beta chains below, sequenced in a study of blood T cell repertoires in COVID-19. Data came from immunoSEQ multiplex PCR; TCRdb stores just in-frame clones and leaves some out. The data contain around 52,000 clones, 87% of them seen just once; the ten biggest clones take up more than 20%. The specimen sequenced was peripheral blood. All receptors derive from a woman aged 80 or over with COVID-19, enrolled during active disease.

This sequence joins TRBV5-1 and TRBJ2-7, with 8 positions matching TRBD1. Germline V gene lookup returns CDR1 SGHRS and CDR2 YFSETQ. CDR3 length: 17 amino acids. The V and J ends lost 0 bases and 2 bases, in that order; junction bases with no gene match: 10. The CDR3 DNA follows: TGCGCCAGCAGCTTGGTTCCAGGGGGCAGTACTACCTACGAGCAGTACTTC. This translates into CASSLVPGGSTTYEQYF.

The chain couples TRBV4-1 to TRBJ2-2; TRBD1 aligns across 11 bases. CDR1 is MGHRA and CDR2 is YSYEKL in the germline V gene. V lost 0 bases to trimming and J lost 4 bases; unmatched junction nucleotides: 16. The CDR3 consists of 21 residues. CDR3 amino acids: CASSQDGRTGGPLSVTGELFF. The CDR3 DNA is TGCGCCAGCAGCCAAGATGGTCGGACAGGGGGCCCATTATCCGTCACCGGGGAGCTGTTTTTT.

The chain carries TRBV25-1 and TRBJ1-1; TRBD1 agrees at 7 bases. With V trimmed by 6 bases and J by 1 base, 2 bases remained unmatched. The V gene's germline CDR1 is MGHDK and CDR2 SYGVNS. This CDR3 spans 13 amino acids. The CDR3 DNA reads as TGTGCCAGCAGGGGACAGAGGAACACTGAAGCTTTCTTT. This sequence encodes CASRGQRNTEAFF. The variable domain in full, with the rest retrieved from reference TRBV25-1 and TRBJ1-1, is EADIYQTPRYLVIGTGKKITLECSQTMGHDKMYWYQQDPGMELHLIHYSYGVNSTEKGDLSSESTVSRIRTEHFPLTLESARPSHTSQYLCASRGQRNTEAFFGQGTRLTVV.

The chain combines TRBV6-6 with TRBJ1-2; possibly TRBD1 for D (6 bases). V gave up 2 bases and J gave up 3 bases, with 7 bases separating them. The germline V gene has CDR1 MNHNY and CDR2 SVGAGI (reference sequence). CDR3 length equals 13 residues. CDR3 region: CASSYRTDYGYTF. The CDR3 DNA reads TGTGCCAGCAGTTACAGGACAGACTATGGCTACACCTTC.

The rearrangement joins TRBV6-1 to TRBJ2-1, with 8 bases fitting TRBD2. Germline V lookup: CDR1 MNHNS, CDR2 SASEGT. V lost 2 bases and J lost 3; bases outside the gene matches: 6. The CDR3 has 16 amino acids. The chain's CDR3 is CASSEFSGGLYNEQFF. CDR3 coding DNA: TGTGCCAGCAGTGAATTCAGCGGGGGTCTCTACAATGAGCAGTTCTTC.

The chain joins TRBV6-5 to TRBJ1-5, with D perhaps TRBD1 (5 bases). This CDR3 comprises 14 residues. The V end lost 2 bases, the J end lost 3 bases, and 8 bases lay between the germline ends. The germline V gene encodes CDR1 MNHEY and CDR2 SVGAGI. CDR3 coding DNA: TGTGCCAGCAGTTACAGGGGATTCAATCAGCCCCAGCATTTT. It encodes CASSYRGFNQPQHF.

This chain uses TRBV5-1 with TRBJ2-2; possible D gene TRBD2, 6 bases. V was trimmed by 0 bases and J by 4 bases, leaving 10 bases between them. Germline V lookup: CDR1 SGHRS, CDR2 YFSETQ. The CDR3 consists of 15 residues. The CDR3 protein is CASSLAGTATGELFF. In DNA, the CDR3 is TGCGCCAGCAGCTTGGCTGGGACTGCCACCGGGGAGCTGTTTTTT.

CDR3 DNA: TGTGCCAGCAGGTACGGGACAGGGCACTCACCCCTCCACTTT. Its protein is CASRYGTGHSPLHF. The V and J genes are TRBV7-9 and TRBJ1-6, with 9 nucleotides matching TRBD1. CDR1 is SEHNR, CDR2 FQNEAQ, per germline (reference sequence). The CDR3 runs 14 residues. V dropped 6 bases and J dropped 10; count of bases not matched to a gene: 7.

The V gene is TRBV19, the J gene TRBJ2-2, with TRBD1 identical over 11 bases. V lost 5 bases and J lost 4; bases outside the gene matches: 15. This CDR3 spans 19 amino acids. CDR1 LNHDA and CDR2 SQIVND come from the germline V gene (reference sequence). CDR3 protein: CASSALGQGAGGATGELFF. Written as DNA, the CDR3 is TGTGCCAGTAGTGCCCTTGGACAGGGGGCTGGTGGGGCCACCGGGGAGCTGTTTTTT.

This clone was detected a few times. The rearrangement joins TRBV6-5 to TRBJ2-5; 7 nucleotides align to TRBD1. V dropped 8 bases and J dropped 4; count of bases not matched to a gene: 7. CDR1 is MNHEY and CDR2 is SVGAGI in the germline V gene. CDR3 size: 13 residues. In DNA, the CDR3 is TGTGCCAGCTCACAGGGGTTCGTAGAGACCCAGTACTTC. Translated: CASSQGFVETQYF.

This clone has just a few counts. This sequence joins TRBV3-1 (or the pseudogene TRBV3-2) and TRBJ1-1; no clear D gene. V was trimmed by 2 bases and J by 4 bases, leaving 11 bases between them. Germline assignment: CDR1 LGHDT and CDR2 YNNKEL (reference sequence). The CDR3 has 14 residues. The CDR3: CASSQTSGVTEAFF. The DNA for the CDR3 is TGTGCCAGCAGCCAAACGTCGGGAGTCACTGAAGCTTTCTTT.

V usage is TRBV6-5 and J usage is TRBJ1-1; D unresolved. Germline-derived CDR1 and CDR2 are MNHEY and SVGAGI. Trimming took off 5 bases at V and 11 bases at J, with 15 bases between the two ends. The CDR3 spans 12 residues. This CDR3 reads CASSPLESRAFF. CDR3 sequence (DNA): TGTGCCAGCAGTCCACTCGAGTCGAGGGCTTTCTTT.

V usage is TRBV6-5 and J usage is TRBJ1-6, with D tentatively TRBD1 (5 bases). With 8 bases removed from V and 10 bases from J, the gap between germline ends came to 18 bases. This CDR3 region has 14 residues. Germline CDR1 and CDR2: MNHEY and SVGAGI. The CDR3 loop is CASHVGRVGSPLHF. In DNA, the CDR3 is TGTGCCAGCCATGTTGGCAGGGTGGGCTCACCCCTCCACTTT.

The J gene is TRBJ2-2, the V gene TRBV5-4, with 8 bases that match TRBD2. Unmatched junction bases numbered 9, after V lost 4 bases and J lost 7 bases. There are 15 residues in the CDR3. Germline values: CDR1 SGHNT, CDR2 YYREEE (reference sequence). DNA of the CDR3: TGTGCCAGCAGCCCCCGGGAGGGGTGGGGCGGGGAGCTGTTTTTT. This translates into CASSPREGWGGELFF. The variable domain in full, with the rest retrieved from reference TRBV5-4 and TRBJ2-2, is ETGVTQSPTHLIKTRGQQVTLRCSSQSGHNTVSWYQQALGQGPQFIFQYYREEENGRGNFPPRFSGLQFPNYSSELNVNALELDDSALYLCASSPREGWGGELFFGEGSRLTVL.

The V gene is TRBV6-5, the J gene TRBJ2-3, with TRBD1 identical over 8 bases. Trimming took 6 bases from V and 3 from J; bases not matched to a gene: 5. Germline V lookup: CDR1 MNHEY, CDR2 SVGAGI. The CDR3 consists of 14 residues. CDR3: CASSRDRLTDTQYF. DNA of the CDR3: TGTGCCAGCAGCAGGGACAGGTTAACAGATACGCAGTATTTT.

This rearrangement joins TRBV20-1 to TRBJ2-2, with D tentatively TRBD1 (5 bases). The CDR3 loop spans 14 amino acids. V was clipped by 3 bases and J by 6 bases, with 14 bases between them. Germline V gene data show CDR1 as DFQATT and CDR2 as SNEGSKA (reference sequence). The CDR3 DNA follows: TGCAGTGCTAGTTCTCCAGGGTTGGCCGGGGAGCTGTTTTTT. It yields the protein CSASSPGLAGELFF.

This clone was found a few times. The chain uses TRBV5-1 and TRBJ2-5, with D possibly being TRBD2 (5 bases). V was trimmed by 4 bases and J by 1 base, leaving 8 bases between them. The CDR3 runs 13 residues. Germline CDR1 is SGHRS and CDR2 is YFSETQ. The CDR3 here is CASSLLGQETQYF. The CDR3 DNA follows: TGCGCCAGCAGCCTACTAGGCCAAGAGACCCAGTACTTC.

V and J are TRBV29-1 and TRBJ2-1; D perhaps matches TRBD2 (5 bases). The CDR3 is 14 residues long. The germline V gene has CDR1 SQVTM and CDR2 ANQGSEA. Trimming shortened V by 7 bases and J by 0 bases, and 13 bases separated the two germline ends. Written as DNA, the CDR3 is TGCAGCGGTAAGGGTGGGAGCTCCTACAATGAGCAGTTCTTC. This translates into CSGKGGSSYNEQFF.

This clone was recorded once. For the CDR3, the DNA is TGTGCCAGCAGTTACAGTACAGAGAATGAAGCTTTCTTT. Protein product: CASSYSTENEAFF. The V gene is TRBV6-2 or TRBV6-3, the J gene TRBJ1-1, with D uncertain. Germline V gives CDR1 MNHEY, CDR2 SVGEGT. The CDR3 has 13 amino acids. The V end was cut by 2 bases, the J end by 7 bases, with 11 bases between.

This sequence joins TRBV20-1 and TRBJ2-3, with 10 bases lining up with TRBD2. Germline loops: CDR1 DFQATT, CDR2 SNEGSKA (reference sequence). The trim removed 3 bases at V and 1 base at J, leaving 10 bases unmatched. This CDR3 has 17 amino acids. CDR3 in amino acids: CSASQIAGGRGTDTQYF. The DNA of the CDR3 is TGCAGTGCTAGTCAGATAGCGGGGGGCCGCGGCACAGATACGCAGTATTTT.

This chain's CDR3 is CASSDRGTTGELFF. DNA for the CDR3: TGCGCCAGCAGTGATAGGGGAACCACCGGGGAGCTGTTTTTT. The rearrangement uses TRBV10-2 and TRBJ2-2; tentative D call: TRBD1 (5 bases). This CDR3 comprises 14 residues. Germline-derived CDR1 and CDR2 are WSHSY and SAAADI. With 3 bases removed from V and 4 bases from J, the gap between germline ends came to 9 bases.

This rearrangement joins TRBV5-1 to TRBJ1-1, with TRBD1 as a possible D gene (5 bases). V lost 1 base and J 1 base, leaving 8 bases between the germline ends. The CDR3 is made up of 14 amino acids. CDR1 and CDR2 (germline): SGHRS, YFSETQ. The CDR3 protein is CASSLSDRNTEAFF. Here the CDR3 DNA reads TGCGCCAGCAGCTTGTCCGACAGGAACACTGAAGCTTTCTTT.

J is TRBJ2-3 and V is TRBV7-2, with D possibly matching TRBD2 (6 bases). The V gene lost 1 base and the J gene lost 9 bases, with 17 bases spanning the gap. Per the germline V gene, CDR1 is SGHTA and CDR2 is FQGNSA. This CDR3 is built from 15 residues. The CDR3 loop reads CASSLDARGTQTQYF. For the CDR3, the DNA is TGTGCCAGCAGCTTAGATGCGCGGGGAACGCAGACGCAGTATTTT.